This T cell receptor (beta chain) was profiled in a study of tumor-infiltrating lymphocytes in primary liver carcinoma. Per the germline V gene, CDR1 is SGHAT and CDR2 is FQDESV (reference sequence). This CDR3 is built from 15 residues. From about 20-30 mg of unsorted bulk tissue, DNA and RNA were co-extracted together. cDNA specific to TCR beta was made from approximately 0.55 ug of total RNA, with a constant-region primer employed for priming. What produced the TCR beta libraries was three nested multiplex PCR rounds using slightly modified ARM-PCR. Rounds one and two of PCR, each of 10 cycles, were primed with TRBV1-TRBV30 forward primers and a C-beta reverse primer. Via MiXCR, TCRdb re-called the multiplex PCR reads, giving one row per CDR3 protein. The sample lists roughly 200,000 distinct CDR3 sequences, 70% to 90% occurring once. This clonotype was seen only once. At one boundary the junction diverges from the germline segment, which might be a read error.

Sequenced: tumor tissue from primary liver carcinoma. The chain recombines TRBV11-1 with TRBJ2-1; D might be TRBD1 (5 bases). The receptor was derived from a man aged 40-49 years with primary liver carcinoma and hepatitis B virus infection. The CDR3 nucleotides are TGTTCCAGCAGCTTCCAGGGTCCGCTGGACAATGAGCAGTTTTTC. This codes for CSSSFQGPLDNEQFF.